A single sample is the source of the 5 T cell receptor beta chains below, sequenced in a study of shared clonotypes between healthy human individuals. TCRdb's copy holds only in-frame clones and misses some; the assay was immunoSEQ multiplex PCR. The profile shows around 1.5 million clones, around 98% of them singletons. The specimen sequenced was naive CD4+ T cells sorted from blood. Subset indicated: CD45RA+ positively selected. The receptor set was obtained from a man younger than 40 in good health.

This chain links TRBV7-6 with TRBJ2-3, with D possibly TRBD2 on 5 matching bases. Germline V lookup: CDR1 SGHVS, CDR2 FNYEAQ. This CDR3 is 16 amino acids long. Trimming left V 8 bases short and J 2 bases short, with 20 bases between. This chain's CDR3 is CASPEVRELDTDTQYF. CDR3 in DNA: TGTGCCAGCCCAGAGGTACGGGAACTAGACACAGATACGCAGTATTTT.

J is TRBJ1-3 and V is TRBV6-5; no firm D call. Germline V gives CDR1 MNHEY, CDR2 SVGAGI. Trimming cost V 2 bases and J 4 bases, with 15 bases left between them. CDR3 length: 16 residues. Here the CDR3 reads CASSYGQVELGNTIYF. The CDR3 nucleotides are TGTGCCAGCAGTTACGGGCAGGTCGAATTGGGAAACACCATATATTTT.

This sequence joins TRBV11-2 and TRBJ2-1; the D gene is possibly TRBD2 (5 bases). The ends were cut back, 6 bases at V and 5 bases at J, with 17 bases in the middle. The CDR3 runs 15 residues. Germline CDR1 is SGHAT and CDR2 is FQNNGV. The CDR3 DNA sequence: TGTGCCAGCAGATTTTGGGCTCGGGGTAACAATGAGCAGTTCTTC. It is translated as CASRFWARGNNEQFF.

The chain is built from TRBV6-1 and TRBJ1-5; D uncertain. The CDR3 runs to 11 residues. V lost 3 bases and J lost 9, with 6 bases in between. CDR1 is MNHNS and CDR2 is SASEGT in the germline V gene. The CDR3 DNA follows: TGTGCCAGCAGTGATGACCGGCCCCAGCATTTT. As protein: CASSDDRPQHF.

V usage is TRBV25-1 and J usage is TRBJ1-3; 10 bases map to TRBD1. This CDR3 comprises 17 residues. Trimming at V came to 3 bases and at J to 2 bases, leaving 7 bases not matched to a gene. CDR1 MGHDK and CDR2 SYGVNS come from the germline V gene. The CDR3 is CASSDSLGQGAGNTIYF. CDR3 coding DNA: TGTGCCAGCAGTGACTCTCTCGGACAGGGGGCTGGAAACACCATATATTTT.